Sequencing of this T cell receptor (beta chain) was carried out in a study of T cell changes during pregnancy in multiple sclerosis. Produced via immunoSEQ multiplex PCR; TCRdb's table is partial and in-frame only. The data contain just under 100,000 clones, approximately 93% of them singletons. The CDR3 is 15 amino acids. The V and J ends lost 6 bases and 5 bases, in that order; junction bases with no gene match: 8. Germline CDR1 ENHRY, CDR2 SYGVKD. The V and J genes are TRBV10-3 and TRBJ1-5; 9 positions agree with TRBD1. This clonotype was sampled from a female donor with multiple sclerosis, enrolled in a pregnancy study. Sequences were derived from peripheral blood, sampled after pregnancy. The chain's CDR3 is CAISLGQGKDQPQHF. The DNA for the CDR3 is TGTGCCATCAGCTTAGGACAGGGGAAGGATCAGCCCCAGCATTTT.